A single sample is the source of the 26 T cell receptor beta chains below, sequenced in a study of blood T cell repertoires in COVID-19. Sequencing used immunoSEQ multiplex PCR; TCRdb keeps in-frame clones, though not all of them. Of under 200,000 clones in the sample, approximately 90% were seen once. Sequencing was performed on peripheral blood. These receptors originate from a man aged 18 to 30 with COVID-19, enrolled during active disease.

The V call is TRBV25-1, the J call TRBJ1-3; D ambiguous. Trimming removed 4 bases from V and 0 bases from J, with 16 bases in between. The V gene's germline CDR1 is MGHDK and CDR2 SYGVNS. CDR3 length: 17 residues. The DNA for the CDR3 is TGTGCCAGCAGTGCAAACAGTCAACTGGGCTCTGGAAACACCATATATTTT. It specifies CASSANSQLGSGNTIYF. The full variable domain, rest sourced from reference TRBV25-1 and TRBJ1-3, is EADIYQTPRYLVIGTGKKITLECSQTMGHDKMYWYQQDPGMELHLIHYSYGVNSTEKGDLSSESTVSRIRTEHFPLTLESARPSHTSQYLCASSANSQLGSGNTIYFGEGSWLTVV.

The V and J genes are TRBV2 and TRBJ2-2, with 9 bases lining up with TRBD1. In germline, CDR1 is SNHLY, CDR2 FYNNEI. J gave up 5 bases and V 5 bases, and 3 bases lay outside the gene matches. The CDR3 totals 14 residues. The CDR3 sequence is CASSWDRATGELFF. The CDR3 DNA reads TGTGCCAGCAGTTGGGACAGGGCGACCGGGGAGCTGTTTTTT.

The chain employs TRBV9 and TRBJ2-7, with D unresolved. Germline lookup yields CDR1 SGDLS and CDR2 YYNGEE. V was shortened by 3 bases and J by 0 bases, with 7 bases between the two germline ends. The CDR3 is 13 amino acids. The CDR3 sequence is CASSGPSSYEQYF. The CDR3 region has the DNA TGTGCCAGCAGCGGTCCTAGCTCCTACGAGCAGTACTTC.

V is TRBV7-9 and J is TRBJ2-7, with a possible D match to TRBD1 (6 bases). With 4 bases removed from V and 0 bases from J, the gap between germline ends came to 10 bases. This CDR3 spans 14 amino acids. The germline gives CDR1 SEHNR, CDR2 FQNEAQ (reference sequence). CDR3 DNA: TGTGCCAGCAGCTCAATGGACAGCTCCTACGAGCAGTACTTC. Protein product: CASSSMDSSYEQYF.

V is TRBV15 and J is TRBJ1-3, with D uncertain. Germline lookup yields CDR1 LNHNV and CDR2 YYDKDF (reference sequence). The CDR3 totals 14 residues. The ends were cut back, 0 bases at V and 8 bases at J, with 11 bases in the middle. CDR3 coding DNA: TGTGCCACCAGCAGAGAGGGGAGTGGGGACACCATATATTTT. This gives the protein CATSREGSGDTIYF. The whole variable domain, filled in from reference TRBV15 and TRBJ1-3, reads DAMVIQNPRYQVTQFGKPVTLSCSQTLNHNVMYWYQQKSSQAPKLLFHYYDKDFNNEADTPDNFQSRRPNTSFCFLDIRSPGLGDTAMYLCATSREGSGDTIYFGEGSWLTVV.

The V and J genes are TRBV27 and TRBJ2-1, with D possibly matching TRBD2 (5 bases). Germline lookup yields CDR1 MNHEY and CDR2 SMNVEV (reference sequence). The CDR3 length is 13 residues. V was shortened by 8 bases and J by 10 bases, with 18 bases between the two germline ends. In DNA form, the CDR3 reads TGTGCCAGCGGTGAGGGTGCCACGGTCGAGCAGTTCTTC. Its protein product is CASGEGATVEQFF.

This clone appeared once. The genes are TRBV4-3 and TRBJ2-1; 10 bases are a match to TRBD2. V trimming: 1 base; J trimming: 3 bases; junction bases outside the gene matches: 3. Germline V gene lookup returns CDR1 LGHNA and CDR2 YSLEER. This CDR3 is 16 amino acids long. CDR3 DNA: TGCGCCAGCAGCCAAGGGCTAGCGGGAGTCTACAATGAGCAGTTCTTC. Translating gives CASSQGLAGVYNEQFF.

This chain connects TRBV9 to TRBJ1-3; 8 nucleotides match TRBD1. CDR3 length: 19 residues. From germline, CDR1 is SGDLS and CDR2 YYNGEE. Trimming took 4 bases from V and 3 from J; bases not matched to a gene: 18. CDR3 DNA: TGTGCCAGCAGCTCTCCCTTGATGTTGGACAGGGTTAATGGAAACACCATATATTTT. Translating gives CASSSPLMLDRVNGNTIYF.

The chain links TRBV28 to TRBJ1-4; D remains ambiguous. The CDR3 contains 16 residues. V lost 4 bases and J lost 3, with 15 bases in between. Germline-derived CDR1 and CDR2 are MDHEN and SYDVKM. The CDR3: CASSSQTITPNEKLFF. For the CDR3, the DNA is TGTGCCAGCAGTTCTCAGACAATCACCCCTAATGAAAAACTGTTTTTT.

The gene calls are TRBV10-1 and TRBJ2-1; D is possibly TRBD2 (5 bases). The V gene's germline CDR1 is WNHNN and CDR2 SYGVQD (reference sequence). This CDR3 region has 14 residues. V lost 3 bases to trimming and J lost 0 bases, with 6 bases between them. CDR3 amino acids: CASSDEGSYNEQFF. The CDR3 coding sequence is TGCGCCAGCAGTGATGAGGGCTCCTACAATGAGCAGTTCTTC.

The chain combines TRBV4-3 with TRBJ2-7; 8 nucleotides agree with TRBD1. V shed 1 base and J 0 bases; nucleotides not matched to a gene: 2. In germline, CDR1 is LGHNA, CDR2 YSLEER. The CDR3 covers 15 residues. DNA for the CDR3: TGCGCCAGCAGCCAAGTCAGGGGGCTCTCCTACGAGCAGTACTTC. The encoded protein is CASSQVRGLSYEQYF.

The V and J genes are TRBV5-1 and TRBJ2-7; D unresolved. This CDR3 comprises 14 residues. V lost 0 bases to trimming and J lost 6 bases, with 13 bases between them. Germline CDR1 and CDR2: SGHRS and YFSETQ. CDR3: CASSLGSGLSEQYF. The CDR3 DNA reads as TGCGCCAGCAGCTTGGGGTCCGGGTTAAGCGAGCAGTACTTC. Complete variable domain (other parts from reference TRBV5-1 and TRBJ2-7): KAGVTQTPRYLIKTRGQQVTLSCSPISGHRSVSWYQQTPGQGLQFLFEYFSETQRNKGNFPGRFSGRQFSNSRSEMNVSTLELGDSALYLCASSLGSGLSEQYFGPGTRLTVT.

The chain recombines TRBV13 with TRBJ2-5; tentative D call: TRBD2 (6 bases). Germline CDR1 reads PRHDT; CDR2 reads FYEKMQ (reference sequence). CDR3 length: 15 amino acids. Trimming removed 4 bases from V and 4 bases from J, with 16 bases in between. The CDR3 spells CASSSDPGEGETQYF. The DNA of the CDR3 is TGTGCCAGCAGCTCCGATCCGGGAGAAGGAGAGACCCAGTACTTC.

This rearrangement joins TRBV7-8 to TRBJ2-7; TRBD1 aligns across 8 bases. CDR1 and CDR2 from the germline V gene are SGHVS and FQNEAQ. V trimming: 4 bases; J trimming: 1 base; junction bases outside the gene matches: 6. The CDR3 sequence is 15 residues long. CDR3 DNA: TGTGCCAGCAGCTCAAGGGGACAGGATTCCTACGAGCAGTACTTC. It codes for CASSSRGQDSYEQYF.

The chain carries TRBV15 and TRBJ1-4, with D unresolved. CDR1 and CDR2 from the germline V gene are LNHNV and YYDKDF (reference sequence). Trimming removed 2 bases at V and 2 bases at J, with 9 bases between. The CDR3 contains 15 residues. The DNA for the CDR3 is TGTGCCACCAGCAGATCCGGACTGACTAATGAAAAACTGTTTTTT. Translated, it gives CATSRSGLTNEKLFF.

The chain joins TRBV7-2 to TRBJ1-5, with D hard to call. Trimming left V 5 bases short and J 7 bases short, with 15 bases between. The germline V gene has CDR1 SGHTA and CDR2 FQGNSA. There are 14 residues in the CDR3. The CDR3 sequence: CASSPGRFGQPQHF. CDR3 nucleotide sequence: TGTGCCAGCAGCCCTGGAAGGTTCGGGCAGCCCCAGCATTTT. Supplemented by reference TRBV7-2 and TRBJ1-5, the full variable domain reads GAGVSQSPSNKVTEKGKDVELRCDPISGHTALYWYRQSLGQGLEFLIYFQGNSAPDKSGLPSDRFSAERTGGSVSTLTIQRTQQEDSAVYLCASSPGRFGQPQHFGDGTRLSIL.

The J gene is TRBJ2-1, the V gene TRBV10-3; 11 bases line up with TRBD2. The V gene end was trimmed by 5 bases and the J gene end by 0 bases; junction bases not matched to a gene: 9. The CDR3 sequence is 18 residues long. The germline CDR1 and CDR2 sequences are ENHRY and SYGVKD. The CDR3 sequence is CAISPGLAEKSSYNEQFF. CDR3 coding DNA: TGTGCCATCAGTCCGGGACTAGCGGAAAAGAGCTCCTACAATGAGCAGTTCTTC.

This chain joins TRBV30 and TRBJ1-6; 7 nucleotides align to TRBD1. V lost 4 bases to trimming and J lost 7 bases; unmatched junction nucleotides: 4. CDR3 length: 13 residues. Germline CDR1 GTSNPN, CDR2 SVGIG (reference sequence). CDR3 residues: CAWNTGVNSPLHF. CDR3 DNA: TGTGCCTGGAACACAGGGGTAAATTCACCCCTCCACTTT.

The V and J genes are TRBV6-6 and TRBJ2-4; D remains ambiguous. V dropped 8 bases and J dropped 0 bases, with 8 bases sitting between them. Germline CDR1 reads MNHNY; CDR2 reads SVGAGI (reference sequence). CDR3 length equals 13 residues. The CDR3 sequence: CASLDLAKNIQYF. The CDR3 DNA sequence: TGTGCCAGCCTAGATTTAGCCAAAAACATTCAGTACTTC.

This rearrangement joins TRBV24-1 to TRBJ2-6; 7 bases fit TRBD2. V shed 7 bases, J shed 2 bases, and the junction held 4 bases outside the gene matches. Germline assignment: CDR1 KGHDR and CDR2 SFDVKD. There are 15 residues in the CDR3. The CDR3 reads CATSPAGAGANVLTF. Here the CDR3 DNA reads TGTGCCACCAGCCCCGCGGGGGCTGGGGCCAACGTCCTGACTTTC.

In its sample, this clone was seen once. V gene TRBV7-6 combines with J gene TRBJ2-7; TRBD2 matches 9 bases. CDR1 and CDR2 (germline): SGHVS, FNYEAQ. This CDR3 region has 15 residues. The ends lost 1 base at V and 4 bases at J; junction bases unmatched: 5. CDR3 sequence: CASSLGLAGTYEQYF. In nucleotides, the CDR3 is TGTGCCAGCAGCTTAGGGCTAGCGGGAACGTACGAGCAGTACTTC.

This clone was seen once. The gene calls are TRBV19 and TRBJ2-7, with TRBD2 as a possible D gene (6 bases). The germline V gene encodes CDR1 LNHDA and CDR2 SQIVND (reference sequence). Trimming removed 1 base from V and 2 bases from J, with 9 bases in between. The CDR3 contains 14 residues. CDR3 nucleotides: TGTGCCAGTAGTATAGGGAGGGGACCCTACGAGCAGTACTTC. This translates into CASSIGRGPYEQYF.

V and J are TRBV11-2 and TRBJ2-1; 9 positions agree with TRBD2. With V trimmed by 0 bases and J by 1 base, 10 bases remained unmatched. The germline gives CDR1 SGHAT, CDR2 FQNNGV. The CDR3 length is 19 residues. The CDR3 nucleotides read TGTGCCAGCAGCTTAGACGGTTCTGGTAGCGGGAGTTCCTACAATGAGCAGTTCTTC. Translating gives CASSLDGSGSGSSYNEQFF.

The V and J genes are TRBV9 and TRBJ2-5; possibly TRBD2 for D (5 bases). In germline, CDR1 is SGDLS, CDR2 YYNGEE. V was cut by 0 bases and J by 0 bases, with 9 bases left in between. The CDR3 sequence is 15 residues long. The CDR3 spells CASSVDPGNQETQYF. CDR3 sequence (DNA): TGTGCCAGCAGCGTAGATCCGGGAAACCAAGAGACCCAGTACTTC.

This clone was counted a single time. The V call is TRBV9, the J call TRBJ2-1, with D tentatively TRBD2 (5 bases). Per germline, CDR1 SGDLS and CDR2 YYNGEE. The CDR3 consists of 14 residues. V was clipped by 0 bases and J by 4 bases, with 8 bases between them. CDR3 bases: TGTGCCAGCAGCGTAGAAGAGGGTTACAATGAGCAGTTCTTC. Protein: CASSVEEGYNEQFF.

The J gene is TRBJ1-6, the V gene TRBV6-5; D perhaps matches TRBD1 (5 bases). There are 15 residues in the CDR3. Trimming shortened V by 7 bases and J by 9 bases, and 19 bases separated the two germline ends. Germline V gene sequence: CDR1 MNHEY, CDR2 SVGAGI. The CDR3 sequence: CASTLGTTEGSPLHF. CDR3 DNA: TGTGCCAGCACCCTGGGGACGACGGAGGGTTCACCCCTCCACTTT.